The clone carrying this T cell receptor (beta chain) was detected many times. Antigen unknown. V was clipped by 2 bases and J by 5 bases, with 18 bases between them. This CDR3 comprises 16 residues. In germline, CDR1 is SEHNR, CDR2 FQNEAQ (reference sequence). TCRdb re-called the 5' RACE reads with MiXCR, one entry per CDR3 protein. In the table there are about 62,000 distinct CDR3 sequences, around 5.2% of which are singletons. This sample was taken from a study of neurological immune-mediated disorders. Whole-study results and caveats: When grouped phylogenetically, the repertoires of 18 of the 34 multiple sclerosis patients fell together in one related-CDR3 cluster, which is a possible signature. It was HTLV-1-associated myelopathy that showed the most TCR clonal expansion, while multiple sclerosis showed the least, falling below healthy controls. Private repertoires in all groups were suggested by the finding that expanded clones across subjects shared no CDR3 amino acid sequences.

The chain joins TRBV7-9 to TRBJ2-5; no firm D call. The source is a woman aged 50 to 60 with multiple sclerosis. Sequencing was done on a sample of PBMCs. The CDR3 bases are TGTGCCAGCAGCTTACGTTCAGCAAAAAACGGGGAGACCCAGTACTTC. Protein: CASSLRSAKNGETQYF. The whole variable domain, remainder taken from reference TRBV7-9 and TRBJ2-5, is DTGVSQNPRHKITKRGQNVTFRCDPISEHNRLYWYRQTLGQGPEFLTYFQNEAQLEKSRLLSDRFSAERPKGSFSTLEIQRTEQGDSAMYLCASSLRSAKNGETQYFGPGTRLLVL.